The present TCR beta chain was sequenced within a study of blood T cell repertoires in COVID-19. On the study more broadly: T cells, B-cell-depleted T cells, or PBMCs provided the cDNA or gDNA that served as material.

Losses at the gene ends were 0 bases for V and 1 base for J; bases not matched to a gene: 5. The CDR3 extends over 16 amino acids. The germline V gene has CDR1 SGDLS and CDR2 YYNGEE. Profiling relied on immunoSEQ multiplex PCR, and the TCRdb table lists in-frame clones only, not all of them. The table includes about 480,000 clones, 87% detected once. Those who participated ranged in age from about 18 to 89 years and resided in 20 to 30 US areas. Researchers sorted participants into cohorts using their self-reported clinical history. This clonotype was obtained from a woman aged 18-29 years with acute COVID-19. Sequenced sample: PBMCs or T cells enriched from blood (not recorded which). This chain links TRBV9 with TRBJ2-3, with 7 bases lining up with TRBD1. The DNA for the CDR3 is TGTGCCAGCAGCGTAGCAGGGGGTGGTGGCACAGATACGCAGTATTTT. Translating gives CASSVAGGGGTDTQYF.